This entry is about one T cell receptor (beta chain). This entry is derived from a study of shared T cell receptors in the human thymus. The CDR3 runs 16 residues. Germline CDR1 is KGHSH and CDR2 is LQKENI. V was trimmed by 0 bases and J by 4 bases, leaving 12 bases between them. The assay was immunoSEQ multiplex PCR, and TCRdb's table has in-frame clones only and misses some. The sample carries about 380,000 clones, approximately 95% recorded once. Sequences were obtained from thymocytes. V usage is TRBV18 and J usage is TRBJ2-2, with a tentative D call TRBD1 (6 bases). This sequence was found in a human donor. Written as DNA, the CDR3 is TGTGCCAGCTCACCACCGGGACAAGCAAGCACCGGGGAGCTGTTTTTT. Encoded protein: CASSPPGQASTGELFF.